This entry features one TCR beta chain sequence. In the study's own analysis: Quantification of nucleated cells was approximated via reference gene primer amplification. Method: immunoSEQ multiplex PCR; TCRdb's copy keeps in-frame clones and lacks some. V, J and clone size derive from that table, while D and trimming were established from the DNA sequence. The top ten hold under 1.5% of the sample, which has 390,000 or so clones, roughly 85% seen once. The source of the sample is a study of blood T cell repertoires in COVID-19. Turning to the study itself: The study drew acute and convalescent COVID-19 samples from the United States, Italy and Spain. Sources were T cells, B-cell-depleted T cells, or PBMCs; the material itself was cDNA or gDNA.

V was clipped by 2 bases and J by 3 bases, with 13 bases between them. The CDR3 covers 15 residues. Germline CDR1 is MNHEY and CDR2 is SVGEGT. The J gene is TRBJ2-5, the V gene TRBV6-2 or TRBV6-3, with D unclear. The receptor was derived from a woman aged 25 to 39 with active or convalescent COVID-19. Sequencing used peripheral blood. CDR3 protein: CASSYRLSSKETQYF. CDR3 nucleotide sequence: TGTGCCAGCAGTTACCGCCTAAGTAGTAAAGAGACCCAGTACTTC.